These 10 T cell receptor beta chains share one sample of origin, sequenced in a study of blood T cells in healthy people across ages. The authors ran a second PCR of about 7 to 12 cycles using a sample-barcoded 5' primer and a J-beta primer mix. One entry per CDR3 protein, called by TCRdb with MiXCR from the 5' RACE reads. The sample lists 1.5 million or so distinct CDR3 sequences, around 40% seen once, with 4% in the top ten. Source material: blood. The receptors originated from a woman under 30 in good health.

This chain links TRBV4-1 with TRBJ1-5, with TRBD1 matching over 8 bases. V was clipped by 7 bases and J by 3 bases; unmatched bases: 5. The CDR3 consists of 14 residues. Looked up from germline, CDR1 is MGHRA and CDR2 is YSYEKL. CDR3 coding DNA: TGCGCCAGCACCCCGACAGGGGACAATCAGCCCCAGCATTTT. It translates to CASTPTGDNQPQHF.

V and J are TRBV29-1 and TRBJ2-1, with D perhaps TRBD1 (5 bases). Germline V lookup: CDR1 SQVTM, CDR2 ANQGSEA. V was clipped by 4 bases and J by 10 bases, with 17 bases between them. The CDR3 has 13 amino acids. The CDR3 coding sequence is TGCAGCGTTGTAGGCAGGGTCTCCTACGAGCAGTTCTTC. Translation gives CSVVGRVSYEQFF.

A single count supports this clonotype. This chain uses TRBV7-9 with TRBJ2-1, with unresolved D. The J call is in doubt because the DNA end fits TRBJ2-7 better. Per germline, CDR1 SEHNR and CDR2 FQNEAQ (reference sequence). This CDR3 spans 13 amino acids. CDR3 coding DNA: TGTGCCAGCAGCCCTCCATCTTGGAATGAGCAGTACTTC. Residues: CASSPPSWNEQYF.

This chain links TRBV7-9 with TRBJ1-1; D perhaps matches TRBD1 (5 bases). This CDR3 is 13 amino acids long. V lost 7 bases to trimming and J lost 6 bases, with 15 bases between them. Germline V gene lookup returns CDR1 SEHNR and CDR2 FQNEAQ (reference sequence). CDR3 amino acids: CASNPLRGAEAFF. DNA for the CDR3: TGTGCCAGCAATCCCTTGAGGGGTGCTGAAGCTTTCTTT.

J is TRBJ2-4 and V is TRBV11-2; possibly TRBD2 for D (5 bases). CDR1 and CDR2 (germline): SGHAT, FQNNGV. The CDR3 extends over 13 amino acids. Trimming shortened V by 0 bases and J by 13 bases, and 13 bases separated the two germline ends. CDR3 in amino acids: CASSLERELEQYF. CDR3 sequence (DNA): TGTGCCAGCAGCTTAGAGAGGGAATTAGAGCAGTACTTC. The variable domain in full, with the rest retrieved from reference TRBV11-2 and TRBJ2-4, is EAGVAQSPRYKIIEKRQSVAFWCNPISGHATLYWYQQILGQGPKLLIQFQNNGVVDDSQLPKDRFSAERLKGVDSTLKIQPAKLEDSAVYLCASSLERELEQYFGAGTRLSVL.

The rearrangement joins TRBV29-1 to TRBJ2-7; 7 nucleotides agree with TRBD1. The J segment lost 7 bases and the V segment lost 7 bases, leaving 13 bases of the junction unmatched. Germline V gives CDR1 SQVTM, CDR2 ANQGSEA. The CDR3 extends over 13 amino acids. The CDR3 DNA sequence: TGCAGCGGTGACAGGGATCCTTTGAATGAGCAGTACTTC. Amino acids: CSGDRDPLNEQYF.

The chain employs TRBV12-3 or TRBV12-4 and TRBJ1-5; no clear D gene. The ends were cut back, 1 base at V and 1 base at J, with 8 bases in the middle. The CDR3 runs to 15 residues. Here the CDR3 reads CASSLGGESNQPQHF. The CDR3 DNA reads as TGTGCCAGCAGTTTAGGGGGAGAGAGCAATCAGCCCCAGCATTTT.

This chain joins TRBV7-2 and TRBJ2-1; the match to TRBD2 covers 11 bases. The trim removed 5 bases at V and 7 bases at J, leaving 7 bases unmatched. The germline gives CDR1 SGHTA, CDR2 FQGNSA. The CDR3 has 15 amino acids. Here the CDR3 reads CASSPGTSGWNEQFF. The DNA of the CDR3 is TGTGCCAGCAGCCCGGGGACTAGCGGTTGGAATGAGCAGTTCTTC.

This clonotype was seen a few times. CDR3 loop: CASSKQGFTDTQYF. CDR3 in DNA: TGTGCCAGCAGTAAGCAGGGATTCACAGATACGCAGTATTTT. This sequence joins TRBV6-6 and TRBJ2-3, with TRBD1 as a possible D gene (5 bases). With 5 bases removed from V and 2 bases from J, the gap between germline ends came to 11 bases. Germline assignment: CDR1 MNHNY and CDR2 SVGAGI (reference sequence). This CDR3 spans 14 amino acids.

This rearrangement joins TRBV20-1 to TRBJ1-2, with 7 positions matching TRBD1. Germline lookup yields CDR1 DFQATT and CDR2 SNEGSKA (reference sequence). J gave up 1 base and V 2 bases, and 1 base lay outside the gene matches. This CDR3 contains 13 residues. Here the CDR3 DNA reads TGCAGTGCTAGAAACAGGGGTAACTATGGCTACACCTTC. This codes for CSARNRGNYGYTF.